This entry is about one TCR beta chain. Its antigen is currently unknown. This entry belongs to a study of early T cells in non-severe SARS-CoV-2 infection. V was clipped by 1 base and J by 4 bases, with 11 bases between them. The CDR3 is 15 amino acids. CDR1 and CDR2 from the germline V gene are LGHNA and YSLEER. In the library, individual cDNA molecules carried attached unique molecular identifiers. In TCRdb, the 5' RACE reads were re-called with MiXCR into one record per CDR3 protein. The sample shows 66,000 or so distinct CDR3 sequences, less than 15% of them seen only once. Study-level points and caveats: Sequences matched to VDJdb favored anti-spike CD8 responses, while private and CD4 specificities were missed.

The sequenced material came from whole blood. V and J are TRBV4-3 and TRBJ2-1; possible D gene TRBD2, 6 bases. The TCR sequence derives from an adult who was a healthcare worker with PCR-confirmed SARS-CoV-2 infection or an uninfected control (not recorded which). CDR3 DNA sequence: TGCGCCAGCAGCCAAGCCGGGACTGCTTACAATGAGCAGTTCTTC. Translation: CASSQAGTAYNEQFF.